The subject of this entry is one T cell receptor beta chain. Its antigen is not identified. The CDR3 consists of 16 residues. Germline loops: CDR1 MNHNS, CDR2 SASEGT. The sample originates from a study of monozygotic twins with inflammatory bowel disease. Study-wide findings and caveats: Repertoire similarity was not found to differ between concordant and discordant twins, possibly from limited power. IBD patients share fewer clonotypes with other people than healthy twins do, especially with disease activity.

cDNA for each sample came from eight separate reactions. Through template switching, UMIs that included a 6-nucleotide sample barcode were added. TCRdb reprocessed the 5' RACE reads and reports one entry per CDR3 protein, with no DNA. Here the sample table reports 310,000 or so distinct CDR3 sequences. V is TRBV6-1 and J is TRBJ2-2; TCRdb's D call, TRBD2, is unchecked because there is no DNA. The specimen sequenced was blood. This receptor was taken from a human donor with ulcerative colitis or Crohn's disease, or a healthy co-twin of an affected twin (not recorded which). CDR3 sequence reads: CASSEKGEGVTGELFF.